This T cell receptor beta chain was found in a study of monozygotic twins with inflammatory bowel disease. Overall study findings and caveats: The results supported no single strong signal or clonotype associated with IBD. Twins classed as concordant or discordant showed no difference in repertoire similarity, possibly from limited power. On the inverse Simpson index, IBD patients scored lower for TCRbeta diversity than healthy co-twins. Among T cells, the various subtypes were not distinguishable.

Following a re-call of the 5' RACE reads, TCRdb has one entry per CDR3 protein and lacks DNA. The sample has 400,000 to 500,000 distinct CDR3 sequences. Comment on this clonotype: What it binds is not known.

The CDR3 consists of 15 residues. The germline V gene encodes CDR1 LGHNA and CDR2 YSLEER. The clonotype comes from a human donor with ulcerative colitis or Crohn's disease, or a healthy co-twin of an affected twin (not recorded which). This chain connects TRBV4-3 to TRBJ2-7; the TCRdb call, TRBD1, lacks DNA for checking. The sample was blood. The CDR3 region is CASSQDAGVWNEQYF.